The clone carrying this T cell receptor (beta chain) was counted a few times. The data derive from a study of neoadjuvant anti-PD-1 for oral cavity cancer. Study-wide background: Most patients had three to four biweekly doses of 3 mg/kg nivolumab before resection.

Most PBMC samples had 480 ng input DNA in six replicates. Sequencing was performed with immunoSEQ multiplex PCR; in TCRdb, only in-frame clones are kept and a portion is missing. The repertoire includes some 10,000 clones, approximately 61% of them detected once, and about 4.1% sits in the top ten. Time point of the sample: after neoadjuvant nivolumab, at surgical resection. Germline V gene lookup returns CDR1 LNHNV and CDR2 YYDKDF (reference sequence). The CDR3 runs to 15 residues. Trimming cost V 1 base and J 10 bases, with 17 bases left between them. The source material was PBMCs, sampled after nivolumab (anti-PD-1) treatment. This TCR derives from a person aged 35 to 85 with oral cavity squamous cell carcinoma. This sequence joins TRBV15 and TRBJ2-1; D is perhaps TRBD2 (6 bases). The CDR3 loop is CATSRGDASEEEQFF. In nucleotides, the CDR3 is TGTGCCACCAGCAGAGGGGATGCTAGCGAGGAAGAGCAGTTCTTC.